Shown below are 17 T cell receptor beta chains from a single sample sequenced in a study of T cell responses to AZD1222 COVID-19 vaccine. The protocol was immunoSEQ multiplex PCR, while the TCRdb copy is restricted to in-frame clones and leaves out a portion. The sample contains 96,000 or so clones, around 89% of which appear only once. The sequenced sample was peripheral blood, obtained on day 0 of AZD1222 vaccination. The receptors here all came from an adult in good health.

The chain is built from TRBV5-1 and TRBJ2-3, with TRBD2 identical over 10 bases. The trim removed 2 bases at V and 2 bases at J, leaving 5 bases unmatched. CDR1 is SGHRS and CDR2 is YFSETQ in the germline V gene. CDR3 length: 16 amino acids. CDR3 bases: TGCGCCAGCAGCTTTATAGCGGGGGGCCCCACAGATACGCAGTATTTT. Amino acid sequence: CASSFIAGGPTDTQYF.

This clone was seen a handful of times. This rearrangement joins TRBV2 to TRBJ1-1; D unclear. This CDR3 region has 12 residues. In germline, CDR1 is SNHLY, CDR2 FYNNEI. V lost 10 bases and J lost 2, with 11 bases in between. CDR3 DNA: TGTGCCAACATCATGGAAAACACTGAAGCTTTCTTT. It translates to CANIMENTEAFF.

In DNA form, the CDR3 reads TGTGCCAGCAGCTTAATAGGTATCGGTGAGCAGTTCTTC. It codes for CASSLIGIGEQFF. The J gene is TRBJ2-1, the V gene TRBV7-3; no clear D gene. Looked up from germline, CDR1 is SGHTA and CDR2 is FQGTGA. The CDR3 runs to 13 residues. Trimming stripped 1 base from V and 9 bases from J, with 10 bases between.

The CDR3 DNA sequence: TGTGCCAGCAGTGAACCGACAGGGAGGGGGGACACTGAAGCTTTCTTT. It codes for CASSEPTGRGDTEAFF. The chain uses TRBV2 and TRBJ1-1; 7 nucleotides agree with TRBD1. The CDR3 extends over 16 amino acids. Germline CDR1 SNHLY, CDR2 FYNNEI. V lost 2 bases and J lost 3; bases outside the gene matches: 9.

The CDR3 coding sequence is TGCGCCAGCAGCCCGGGCCCCGCCGTTGATACGCAGTATTTT. Translating it yields CASSPGPAVDTQYF. The chain links TRBV5-1 to TRBJ2-3; D ambiguous. Germline V CDR1 and CDR2: SGHRS, YFSETQ. Trimming pared 4 bases from V and 6 bases from J, leaving 15 bases between. The CDR3 contains 14 residues.

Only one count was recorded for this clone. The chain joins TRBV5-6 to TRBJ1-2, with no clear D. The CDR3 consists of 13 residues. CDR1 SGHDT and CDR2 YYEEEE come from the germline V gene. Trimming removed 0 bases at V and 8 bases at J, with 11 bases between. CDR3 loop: CASSLGWTGGYTF. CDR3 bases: TGTGCCAGCAGCTTGGGATGGACTGGCGGCTACACCTTC.

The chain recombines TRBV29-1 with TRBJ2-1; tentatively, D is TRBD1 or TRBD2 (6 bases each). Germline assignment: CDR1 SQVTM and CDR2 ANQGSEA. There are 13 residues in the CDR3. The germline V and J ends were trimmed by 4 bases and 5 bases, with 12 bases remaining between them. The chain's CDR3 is CSVAKGGDNEQFF. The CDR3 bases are TGCAGCGTTGCCAAGGGGGGTGACAATGAGCAGTTCTTC.

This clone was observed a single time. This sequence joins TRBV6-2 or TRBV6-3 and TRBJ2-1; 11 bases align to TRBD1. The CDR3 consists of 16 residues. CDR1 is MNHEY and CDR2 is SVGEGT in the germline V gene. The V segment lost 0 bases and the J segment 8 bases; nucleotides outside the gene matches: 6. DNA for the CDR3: TGTGCCAGCAGTTACTCGAGTGGGACAGGGGGGCATGAGCAGTTCTTC. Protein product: CASSYSSGTGGHEQFF.

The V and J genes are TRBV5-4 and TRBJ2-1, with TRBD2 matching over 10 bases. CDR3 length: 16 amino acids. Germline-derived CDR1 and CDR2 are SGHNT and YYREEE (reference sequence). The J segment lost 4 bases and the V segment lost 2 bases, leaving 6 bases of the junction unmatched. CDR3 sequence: CASSFGGAGGYNEQFF. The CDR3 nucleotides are TGTGCCAGCAGCTTTGGGGGAGCGGGGGGGTACAATGAGCAGTTCTTC.

CDR3 in DNA: TGTGCCAGCAGCTTAGCGGCCCCGGGGTCGAGTCAGCCCCAGCATTTT. Its translation is CASSLAAPGSSQPQHF. The genes are TRBV7-2 and TRBJ1-5, with D hard to call. From germline, CDR1 is SGHTA and CDR2 FQGNSA. The CDR3 runs to 16 residues. V lost 0 bases and J 6 bases, leaving 15 bases between the germline ends.

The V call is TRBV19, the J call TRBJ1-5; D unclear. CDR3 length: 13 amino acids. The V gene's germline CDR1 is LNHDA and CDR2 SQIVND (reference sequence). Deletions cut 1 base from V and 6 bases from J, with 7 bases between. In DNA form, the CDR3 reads TGTGCCAGTAGTATAGGTGCAGCTCAGCCCCAGCATTTT. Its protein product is CASSIGAAQPQHF.

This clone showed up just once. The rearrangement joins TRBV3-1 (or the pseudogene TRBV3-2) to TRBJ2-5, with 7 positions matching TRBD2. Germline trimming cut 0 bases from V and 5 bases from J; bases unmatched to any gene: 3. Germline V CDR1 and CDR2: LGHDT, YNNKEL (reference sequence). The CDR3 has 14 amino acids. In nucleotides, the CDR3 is TGTGCCAGCAGCCAAGATTTCGGGGGGGAGACCCAGTACTTC. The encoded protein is CASSQDFGGETQYF.

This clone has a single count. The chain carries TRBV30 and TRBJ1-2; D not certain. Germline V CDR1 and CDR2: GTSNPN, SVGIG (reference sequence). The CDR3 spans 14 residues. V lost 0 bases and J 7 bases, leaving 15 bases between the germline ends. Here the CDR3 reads CAWSVREGIGGYTF. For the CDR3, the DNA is TGTGCCTGGAGTGTACGAGAGGGTATAGGTGGCTACACCTTC.

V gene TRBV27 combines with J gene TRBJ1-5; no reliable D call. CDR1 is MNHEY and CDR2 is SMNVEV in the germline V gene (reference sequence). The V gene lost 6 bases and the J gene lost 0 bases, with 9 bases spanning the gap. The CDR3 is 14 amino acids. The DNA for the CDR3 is TGTGCCAGCAGCCTATTGGGTAGCAATCAGCCCCAGCATTTT. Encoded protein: CASSLLGSNQPQHF.

The CDR3 DNA reads as TGTGCCAGCAGCTTTCCGGGATTAGAGATTGAGAAACTGTTTTTT. Protein sequence: CASSFPGLEIEKLFF. The chain uses TRBV5-4 and TRBJ1-4, with D unresolved. The CDR3 has 15 amino acids. V gave up 2 bases and J gave up 11 bases, with 19 bases separating them. Germline V gene lookup returns CDR1 SGHNT and CDR2 YYREEE (reference sequence).

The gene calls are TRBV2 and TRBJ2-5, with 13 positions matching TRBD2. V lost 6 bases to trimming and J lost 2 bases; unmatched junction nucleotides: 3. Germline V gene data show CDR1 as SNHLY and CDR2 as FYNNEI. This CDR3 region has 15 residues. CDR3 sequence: CASRWTSGGQETQYF. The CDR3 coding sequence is TGTGCCAGCAGATGGACTAGCGGGGGACAAGAGACCCAGTACTTC.

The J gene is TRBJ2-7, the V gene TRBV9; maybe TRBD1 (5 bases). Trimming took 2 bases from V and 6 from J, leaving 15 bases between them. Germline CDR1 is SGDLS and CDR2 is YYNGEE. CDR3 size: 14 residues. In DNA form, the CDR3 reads TGTGCCAGCAGCGTCAGGGATTGGGTATCCGAGCAGTACTTC. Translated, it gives CASSVRDWVSEQYF.